The sequence of this T cell receptor (beta chain) was determined in a study of CD8 T cells in ankylosing spondylitis (dated by TCRdb to 2016 to 2017). As for the study more broadly: The study set out to find disease-linked TCR variants by profiling T cell receptor beta repertoires in ankylosing spondylitis patients and healthy donors. Peripheral blood samples were taken, and synovial fluid was additionally collected from ankylosing spondylitis patients. The full study cohort comprised 25 ankylosing spondylitis patients and some 100 healthy donors. The research as a whole found: Some TCR beta motif variants had previously been reported in synovial fluid and blood of reactive arthritis patients, which suggested common disease-initiation mechanisms. The disease-linked clones were reported to be significantly enriched in matched synovial fluid samples from ankylosing spondylitis patients. A CD8+ phenotype was shown by the disease-linked clones, which were found at relatively low frequencies in peripheral blood. Blood from ankylosing spondylitis patients appeared to be characterized by a TCR beta motif composed of 7 to 9 highly homologous amino acid variants.

The sequencer listed for this sample is Illumina HiSeq 2500. Quantitative 5'-RACE with molecular barcodes was used to prepare TCR beta libraries. In the source study's methods: Disease-linked TCR variants were identified with a new computational method built on a probabilistic model of VDJ rearrangement. In-frame beta chains were kept once TCRdb had trimmed the public reads at Q25 with fastp and called clones with MiXCR. Identical CDR3 protein sequences are pooled into one entry, listed with their most common genes and DNA. The authors' filters were not applied to this entry. This sample lists around 130,000 distinct CDR3 sequences; 7% to 10% were detected once. Of the sample, approximately 3.5% is held by the ten largest clones. At least ten counts were recorded for this clonotype. Its antigen is unknown. No much larger clone exists at a distance of one base, and base qualities are not known. This receptor was identified in a male donor with ankylosing spondylitis or in good health (not recorded which). Sequencing was carried out using blood, either unsorted or a sorted T cell fraction (not recorded which).

Here the CDR3 is given as CSASPEGTQYF. The nucleotide sequence is given as TGCAGTGCTAGCCCGGAGGGTACGCAGTATTTT. Rearrangement joined TRBV20-1 to TRBJ2-3, with a tentative D gene TRBD2 over 6 matching bases. The CDR3 goes from the cysteine to the phenylalanine over 11 residues. The retained sequence is limited to the CDR3, 33 bases, with the frame set at the first base. V and J are truncated by 3 bases and 8 bases respectively, leaving an intervening sequence of 9 bases. The CDR1 and CDR2 encoded by the germline V gene (reference sequence) are DFQATT and SNEGSKA.